This T cell receptor (beta chain) was retrieved from a study of blood T cells in healthy people across ages. CDR1 and CDR2 from the germline V gene are MDHEN and SYDVKM. The CDR3 has 15 amino acids. V lost 3 bases to trimming and J lost 1 base; unmatched junction nucleotides: 5. In each sample, at least 6.5 million PBMCs were isolated. For the second PCR, which ran for about 7 to 11 cycles, a sample-barcoded 5' primer and a J-beta primer mix were used. The authors tagged each cDNA molecule using a template-switch adaptor with 12 random nucleotides. Using its own MiXCR run on the 5' RACE reads, TCRdb lists one record per CDR3 protein. The sample has hundreds of thousands of distinct CDR3 sequences, approximately 50% seen once. Study-level points and caveats: Per-million-T-cell TCR beta diversity fell roughly linearly with age. There were more naive CD4+ cells and higher diversity in long-lived donors than in aged donors.

On this clonotype: Its antigen remains unidentified.

The clonotype originates from a man aged 60 to 69 in good health. Sequencing input: blood. This rearrangement joins TRBV28 to TRBJ2-5; 7 nucleotides agree with TRBD1. The CDR3 here is CASSLVGQPQETQYF. The CDR3, as DNA: TGTGCCAGCAGTTTGGTGGGACAGCCCCAAGAGACCCAGTACTTC.